These 14 T cell receptor beta chains originate from one sample sequenced in a study of identical twins. TCRdb re-analysed the 5' RACE reads in MiXCR, keeping a single row per CDR3 protein. The table has 1.5 million to 2 million distinct CDR3 sequences, about 31% seen once. Source material: cord blood. All receptors derive from a newborn girl in good health.

This clonotype was seen a few times. The gene calls are TRBV4-2 and TRBJ2-3, with 7 bases aligning to TRBD1. V shed 6 bases, J shed 4 bases, and the junction held 10 bases outside the gene matches. Germline loops: CDR1 LGHNA, CDR2 YNFKEQ. The CDR3 contains 15 residues. The CDR3 nucleotides are TGTGCCAGCAGTCCTTTTGAGGGGGCCGCAGATACGCAGTATTTT. Its protein product is CASSPFEGAADTQYF.

The chain links TRBV11-2 to TRBJ2-1; 9 positions match TRBD1. CDR1 and CDR2 (germline): SGHAT, FQNNGV. Unmatched junction bases numbered 6, after V lost 5 bases and J lost 4 bases. This CDR3 is built from 15 residues. The CDR3 region is CASSAGTGRYNEQFF. As DNA, the CDR3 is TGTGCCAGCAGCGCAGGGACAGGGAGATACAATGAGCAGTTCTTC.

The chain carries TRBV11-3 and TRBJ2-1, with D hard to call. CDR3 size: 12 residues. Trimming removed 3 bases from V and 9 bases from J, with 9 bases in between. Per germline, CDR1 SGHNT and CDR2 YENEEA. The CDR3 bases are TGTGCCAGCAGCTTCGCATCGGGTGAGCAGTTCTTC. Its protein product is CASSFASGEQFF. Looking up the rest from reference TRBV11-3 and TRBJ2-1 gives the full variable domain: EAGVVQSPRYKIIEKKQPVAFWCNPISGHNTLYWYLQNLGQGPELLIRYENEEAVDDSQLPKDRFSAERLKGVDSTLKIQPAELGDSAVYLCASSFASGEQFFGPGTRLTVL.

Details on this clonotype: This may arise from a read error, as a much more abundant clone is one base away. This chain connects TRBV6-1 to TRBJ2-7; D is ambiguous. Germline V gene data show CDR1 as MNHNS and CDR2 as SASEGT. The CDR3 is 12 residues long. Trimming cost V 4 bases and J 2 bases, with 6 bases left between them. CDR3 nucleotide sequence: TGTGCCAGCAGTGGGGCCACCTACGAGCAGTACTTC. The encoded protein is CASSGATYEQYF.

This clonotype was counted only a few times. The V gene is TRBV14, the J gene TRBJ2-1; D might be TRBD1 (6 bases). CDR1 is SGHDN and CDR2 is FVKESK in the germline V gene. The ends were cut back, 4 bases at V and 9 bases at J, with 10 bases in the middle. CDR3 length: 12 amino acids. The DNA of the CDR3 is TGTGCCAGCAGCCCACAGGGCGGTGAGCAGTTCTTC. It is translated as CASSPQGGEQFF.

The V gene is TRBV20-1, the J gene TRBJ2-7; tentative D call: TRBD1 (6 bases). Trimming removed 0 bases from V and 3 bases from J, with 12 bases in between. This CDR3 is 14 amino acids long. Germline CDR1 and CDR2: DFQATT and SNEGSKA (reference sequence). The chain's CDR3 is CSARDGTRFYEQYF. The CDR3 region has the DNA TGCAGTGCTAGAGATGGGACAAGATTCTACGAGCAGTACTTC.

The chain employs TRBV6-5 and TRBJ2-7, with 7 bases identical to TRBD2. V lost 0 bases and J lost 0; bases outside the gene matches: 5. CDR1 is MNHEY and CDR2 is SVGAGI in the germline V gene. The CDR3 has 16 residues. The CDR3 bases are TGTGCCAGCAGTTACTCGACTAGCCTCAGCTCCTACGAGCAGTACTTC. It translates to CASSYSTSLSSYEQYF.

This clonotype has more than one count but fewer than ten. V usage is TRBV30 and J usage is TRBJ1-2; 10 nucleotides line up with TRBD1. V lost 3 bases and J lost 2; bases outside the gene matches: 3. Germline assignment: CDR1 GTSNPN and CDR2 SVGIG (reference sequence). The CDR3 runs to 14 residues. CDR3 coding DNA: TGTGCCTGGAGAGACAGGGGGCAGAACTATGGCTACACCTTC. This encodes CAWRDRGQNYGYTF.

This clonotype showed up just a few times. This chain links TRBV7-2 with TRBJ1-3, with D tentatively TRBD1 (6 bases). Germline lookup yields CDR1 SGHTA and CDR2 FQGNSA. CDR3 size: 14 residues. V was trimmed by 8 bases and J by 4 bases, leaving 15 bases between them. CDR3 nucleotides: TGTGCCAGCTTCTCGGGGGCGCCCGGAAACACCATATATTTT. Protein product: CASFSGAPGNTIYF.

The chain is built from TRBV12-3 or TRBV12-4 and TRBJ1-1; tentatively, D is TRBD1 (6 bases). V shed 5 bases and J shed 1 base, with 11 bases lying between them. CDR3 size: 14 residues. The CDR3 nucleotides are TGTGCCAGCAGTCGGGGGGCGCGGAACACTGAAGCTTTCTTT. Translated: CASSRGARNTEAFF.

In this sample, this clonotype turned up a few times. The CDR3 DNA sequence: TGCGCCAGCAGATTCGGGACTAGCGGGGGTTCCCCAACAGATACGCAGTATTTT. It codes for CASRFGTSGGSPTDTQYF. The J gene is TRBJ2-3, the V gene TRBV5-1; 14 bases match TRBD2. Germline values: CDR1 SGHRS, CDR2 YFSETQ. The V gene end was trimmed by 5 bases and the J gene end by 3 bases; junction bases not matched to a gene: 11. There are 18 residues in the CDR3. Complete variable domain (other parts from reference TRBV5-1 and TRBJ2-3): KAGVTQTPRYLIKTRGQQVTLSCSPISGHRSVSWYQQTPGQGLQFLFEYFSETQRNKGNFPGRFSGRQFSNSRSEMNVSTLELGDSALYLCASRFGTSGGSPTDTQYFGPGTRLTVL.

The chain combines TRBV27 with TRBJ2-7; D might be TRBD1 (5 bases). Trimming pared 1 base from V and 5 bases from J, leaving 9 bases between. The germline gives CDR1 MNHEY, CDR2 SMNVEV (reference sequence). There are 13 residues in the CDR3. CDR3 sequence: CASSLWGKNEQYF. CDR3 DNA: TGTGCCAGCAGTTTATGGGGCAAGAACGAGCAGTACTTC.

This chain connects TRBV3-1 to TRBJ2-7; 10 nucleotides match TRBD2. This CDR3 is 16 amino acids long. Per germline, CDR1 LGHDT and CDR2 YNNKEL (reference sequence). Trimming took 4 bases from V and 1 from J; bases not matched to a gene: 7. CDR3 in amino acids: CASSRGGLAASYEQYF. CDR3 DNA sequence: TGTGCCAGCAGCCGTGGAGGACTAGCGGCTTCCTACGAGCAGTACTTC.

The sample holds a few counts of this clonotype. V is TRBV18 and J is TRBJ2-3; possible D gene TRBD1, 6 bases. Per the germline V gene, CDR1 is KGHSH and CDR2 is LQKENI. This CDR3 has 14 amino acids. Trimming pared 3 bases from V and 5 bases from J, leaving 12 bases between. The CDR3 is CASSPRGGQDTQYF. CDR3 nucleotides: TGTGCCAGCTCACCCCGTGGGGGCCAAGATACGCAGTATTTT.